Below are 25 T cell receptor beta chains sequenced from a single sample in a study of beta chain features in type 1 diabetes. The sequenced template was cDNA made from the entire isolated RNA. The table came from immunoSEQ multiplex PCR; TCRdb's copy has only in-frame clones and leaves some out. The data contain hundreds of thousands of clones, under 70% of them seen just once; the ten biggest clones take up approximately 0.05%. Sequencing input: naive CD4+ T cells from blood. The source is a man aged 25 to 45 in good health.

The chain uses TRBV2 and TRBJ1-2; D remains unclear. Germline-derived CDR1 and CDR2 are SNHLY and FYNNEI. The CDR3 runs 14 residues. The V end was cut by 4 bases, the J end by 1 base, with 10 bases between. CDR3 amino acids: CASSGAVLNYGYTF. The DNA for the CDR3 is TGTGCCAGCAGTGGGGCGGTCCTTAACTATGGCTACACCTTC. Combining the CDR3 with reference TRBV2 and TRBJ1-2 gives the whole variable domain EPEVTQTPSHQVTQMGQEVILRCVPISNHLYFYWYRQILGQKVEFLVSFYNNEISEKSEIFDDQFSVERPDGSNFTLKIRSTKLEDSAMYFCASSGAVLNYGYTFGSGTRLTVV.

This clone has just a few counts. The chain is built from TRBV30 and TRBJ1-2; perhaps TRBD1 as D (5 bases). This CDR3 spans 15 amino acids. V was shortened by 2 bases and J by 0 bases, with 13 bases between the two germline ends. The germline CDR1 and CDR2 sequences are GTSNPN and SVGIG (reference sequence). DNA for the CDR3: TGTGCCTGGAGTCCCGGACATACAGCTAACTATGGCTACACCTTC. This gives the protein CAWSPGHTANYGYTF.

The rearrangement joins TRBV9 to TRBJ2-7; a possible D gene is TRBD1 (5 bases). The V gene lost 0 bases and the J gene lost 2 bases, with 6 bases spanning the gap. CDR1 and CDR2 (germline): SGDLS, YYNGEE. This CDR3 has 13 amino acids. The CDR3 sequence is CASSVGQTYEQYF. CDR3 sequence (DNA): TGTGCCAGCAGCGTAGGACAGACCTACGAGCAGTACTTC.

In this sample, this clone turned up a few times. In nucleotides, the CDR3 is TGTGCCAGCAGCTTAGCTCGTGGCGGGGGAAACCAAGAGACCCAGTACTTC. This sequence encodes CASSLARGGGNQETQYF. The chain joins TRBV7-2 to TRBJ2-5; TRBD2 aligns across 7 bases. CDR3 length: 17 amino acids. After removal of 0 bases from V and 0 bases from J, the junction contained 7 bases not matched to a gene. Germline CDR1 SGHTA, CDR2 FQGNSA.

This clone has only a few counts. J is TRBJ2-5 and V is TRBV18, with D unclear. From germline, CDR1 is KGHSH and CDR2 LQKENI. The CDR3 runs 12 residues. V gave up 8 bases and J gave up 5 bases, with 12 bases separating them. The CDR3 protein is CASGQSMETQYF. The CDR3, as DNA: TGTGCCAGCGGCCAGAGCATGGAGACCCAGTACTTC.

This clone was seen a few times. Additional DNA sequences in this sample encode the identical CDR3. This chain connects TRBV2 to TRBJ2-5; D unclear. The length of the CDR3 is 11 residues. The germline V gene has CDR1 SNHLY and CDR2 FYNNEI. V was clipped by 2 bases and J by 5 bases, with 3 bases between them. The DNA of the CDR3 is TGTGCCAGCAGTGAACGGGAGACCCAGTACTTC. It translates to CASSERETQYF. Together with reference TRBV2 and TRBJ2-5, the CDR3 gives the full variable domain: EPEVTQTPSHQVTQMGQEVILRCVPISNHLYFYWYRQILGQKVEFLVSFYNNEISEKSEIFDDQFSVERPDGSNFTLKIRSTKLEDSAMYFCASSERETQYFGPGTRLLVL.

The chain combines TRBV2 with TRBJ2-3; 7 bases fit TRBD1. The CDR3 totals 14 residues. Germline-derived CDR1 and CDR2 are SNHLY and FYNNEI. V was clipped by 6 bases and J by 2 bases; unmatched bases: 5. The CDR3 DNA follows: TGTGCCAGCAGCACAGGGGCTTACACAGATACGCAGTATTTT. Its translation is CASSTGAYTDTQYF.

This clone came up a few times. The chain links TRBV30 to TRBJ1-5; no reliable D call. Germline CDR1 is GTSNPN and CDR2 is SVGIG (reference sequence). V was shortened by 3 bases and J by 3 bases, with 6 bases between the two germline ends. The CDR3 extends over 12 amino acids. The CDR3 DNA reads TGTGCCTGGAGCCGACCCAATCAGCCCCAGCATTTT. It codes for CAWSRPNQPQHF. The variable domain in full, with the rest retrieved from reference TRBV30 and TRBJ1-5, is SQTIHQWPATLVQPVGSPLSLECTVEGTSNPNLYWYRQAAGRGLQLLFYSVGIGQISSEVPQNLSASRPQDRQFILSSKKLLLSDSGFYLCAWSRPNQPQHFGDGTRLSIL.

CDR3 sequence reads: CASYEGVTGELFF. The CDR3, as DNA: TGCGCCTCGTATGAGGGCGTCACCGGGGAGCTGTTTTTT. This sequence joins TRBV23-1 and TRBJ2-2; D possibly corresponds to TRBD2 (5 bases). TRBV23-1 is known as an ORF, though its function is uncertain. Trimming pared 11 bases from V and 4 bases from J, leaving 14 bases between. CDR3 length: 13 amino acids.

Here the CDR3 DNA reads TGTGCCAGCAGCTTACAAACTAGCGGGGCGTACAATGAGCAGTTCTTC. This codes for CASSLQTSGAYNEQFF. The rearrangement uses TRBV11-2 and TRBJ2-1; 10 positions match TRBD2. Unmatched junction bases numbered 5, after V lost 2 bases and J lost 4 bases. The germline V gene encodes CDR1 SGHAT and CDR2 FQNNGV. CDR3 length equals 16 residues. Looking up the rest from reference TRBV11-2 and TRBJ2-1 gives the full variable domain: EAGVAQSPRYKIIEKRQSVAFWCNPISGHATLYWYQQILGQGPKLLIQFQNNGVVDDSQLPKDRFSAERLKGVDSTLKIQPAKLEDSAVYLCASSLQTSGAYNEQFFGPGTRLTVL.

This rearrangement joins TRBV30 to TRBJ1-1; D is undetermined. This CDR3 is built from 12 residues. With 2 bases removed from V and 1 base from J, the gap between germline ends came to 5 bases. Germline lookup yields CDR1 GTSNPN and CDR2 SVGIG (reference sequence). CDR3 DNA sequence: TGTGCCTGGAGTACAGAGAACACTGAAGCTTTCTTT. Protein: CAWSTENTEAFF.

V is TRBV9 and J is TRBJ2-1; D gene unclear. Germline V lookup: CDR1 SGDLS, CDR2 YYNGEE. This CDR3 region has 12 residues. Deletions cut 3 bases from V and 3 bases from J, with 4 bases between. CDR3 nucleotide sequence: TGTGCCAGCAGCGCAGACTACAATGAGCAGTTCTTC. Encoded protein: CASSADYNEQFF.

The chain is built from TRBV25-1 and TRBJ1-1; 8 bases agree with TRBD1. The CDR3 length is 14 residues. Germline V gives CDR1 MGHDK, CDR2 SYGVNS. The V segment lost 6 bases and the J segment 4 bases; nucleotides outside the gene matches: 7. CDR3 bases: TGTGCCAGCAGGGGCACAGGGGGGAGCACTGAAGCTTTCTTT. Residues: CASRGTGGSTEAFF.

In this sample, this clone turned up a few times. The chain uses TRBV2 and TRBJ2-5; no clear D gene. Germline CDR1 SNHLY, CDR2 FYNNEI. The CDR3 loop spans 13 amino acids. V was shortened by 6 bases and J by 1 base, with 9 bases between the two germline ends. CDR3 in amino acids: CASRLGSQETQYF. The CDR3 DNA follows: TGTGCCAGCAGGCTGGGCAGCCAAGAGACCCAGTACTTC.

This clone has a handful of counts. The chain carries TRBV30 and TRBJ2-1; D possibly corresponds to TRBD2 (5 bases). Germline V gene lookup returns CDR1 GTSNPN and CDR2 SVGIG (reference sequence). The CDR3 is 13 amino acids. Trimming took off 4 bases at V and 4 bases at J, with 11 bases between the two ends. CDR3 sequence (DNA): TGTGCCTGGAAACGTAGCGCTTACAATGAGCAGTTCTTC. Translated, it gives CAWKRSAYNEQFF. Full variable domain (outside the CDR3, taken from reference TRBV30 and TRBJ2-1): SQTIHQWPATLVQPVGSPLSLECTVEGTSNPNLYWYRQAAGRGLQLLFYSVGIGQISSEVPQNLSASRPQDRQFILSSKKLLLSDSGFYLCAWKRSAYNEQFFGPGTRLTVL.

This chain connects TRBV5-1 to TRBJ2-4; TRBD1 agrees at 7 bases. Germline CDR1 is SGHRS and CDR2 is YFSETQ. The CDR3 has 16 residues. The V and J ends lost 1 base and 3 bases, in that order; junction bases with no gene match: 7. CDR3 nucleotides: TGCGCCAGCAGCTTGACAGGGGTTGGGGACAAAAACATTCAGTACTTC. Encoded protein: CASSLTGVGDKNIQYF.

The chain employs TRBV30 and TRBJ1-1; no definite D call. This CDR3 has 12 amino acids. V was clipped by 5 bases and J by 5 bases, with 12 bases between them. Germline CDR1 GTSNPN, CDR2 SVGIG (reference sequence). In DNA form, the CDR3 reads TGTGCCTGGGGCCTGGGGAAAACTGAAGCTTTCTTT. Residues: CAWGLGKTEAFF.

This clone occurred once. The sample contains more than one DNA sequence encoding this CDR3. V and J are TRBV29-1 and TRBJ2-3, with D hard to call. V shed 3 bases and J shed 1 base, with 8 bases lying between them. The length of the CDR3 is 13 residues. Germline assignment: CDR1 SQVTM and CDR2 ANQGSEA. CDR3 protein: CSVDGLGTDTQYF. CDR3 in DNA: TGCAGCGTTGATGGCCTCGGCACAGATACGCAGTATTTT.

This chain joins TRBV7-2 and TRBJ2-3, with 14 positions matching TRBD2. Germline loops: CDR1 SGHTA, CDR2 FQGNSA. J gave up 4 bases and V 5 bases, and 5 bases lay outside the gene matches. The CDR3 runs 16 residues. Here the CDR3 DNA reads TGTGCCAGCAGCCAACGGACTAGCGGGAGGTCAGATACGCAGTATTTT. Translated, it gives CASSQRTSGRSDTQYF.

This sequence joins TRBV5-4 and TRBJ2-7, with D perhaps TRBD2 (5 bases). CDR3 length: 11 residues. Trimming removed 4 bases at V and 6 bases at J, with 8 bases between. Germline values: CDR1 SGHNT, CDR2 YYREEE (reference sequence). CDR3 region: CASSGGLEQYF. The CDR3 DNA reads as TGTGCCAGCAGCGGAGGCCTCGAGCAGTACTTC.

This clone was recorded once. The chain couples TRBV7-8 to TRBJ1-6, with 7 bases fitting TRBD1. The CDR3 is made up of 15 amino acids. Germline V lookup: CDR1 SGHVS, CDR2 FQNEAQ. V trimming: 5 bases; J trimming: 7 bases; junction bases outside the gene matches: 8. CDR3 loop: CASSVRDSENSPLHF. For the CDR3, the DNA is TGTGCCAGCAGCGTCCGGGACAGCGAAAATTCACCCCTCCACTTT.

With respect to this clone: The same CDR3 is also encoded by other DNA sequences in this sample. V gene TRBV5-4 combines with J gene TRBJ2-3; D not resolved. The CDR3 has 12 amino acids. V was trimmed by 2 bases and J by 0 bases, leaving 1 base between them. Germline values: CDR1 SGHNT, CDR2 YYREEE (reference sequence). DNA of the CDR3: TGTGCCAGCAGCTTTAGCACAGATACGCAGTATTTT. Protein sequence: CASSFSTDTQYF. Combining the CDR3 with reference TRBV5-4 and TRBJ2-3 gives the whole variable domain ETGVTQSPTHLIKTRGQQVTLRCSSQSGHNTVSWYQQALGQGPQFIFQYYREEENGRGNFPPRFSGLQFPNYSSELNVNALELDDSALYLCASSFSTDTQYFGPGTRLTVL.

Here the CDR3 DNA reads TGTGCCTGGAGTGTAGTGATTATGGAGGAGCAGTTCTTC. Translation gives CAWSVVIMEEQFF. The chain is built from TRBV30 and TRBJ2-1; D unclear. The CDR3 length is 13 residues. V lost 0 bases to trimming and J lost 10 bases, with 13 bases between them. Germline CDR1 GTSNPN, CDR2 SVGIG (reference sequence).

This chain connects TRBV7-2 to TRBJ2-3, with D uncertain. Germline lookup yields CDR1 SGHTA and CDR2 FQGNSA. The V and J ends lost 5 bases and 1 base respectively, with 7 bases between them. The CDR3 is 13 amino acids. The DNA of the CDR3 is TGTGCCAGCAGCCCGGCCCGCACAGATACGCAGTATTTT. Amino acids: CASSPARTDTQYF.

On this clone itself: Other DNA sequences of this sample code for an identical CDR3. The V gene is TRBV6-6, the J gene TRBJ2-5; D ambiguous. The ends were cut back, 0 bases at V and 5 bases at J, with 4 bases in the middle. Germline lookup yields CDR1 MNHNY and CDR2 SVGAGI (reference sequence). This CDR3 is 12 amino acids long. CDR3 sequence (DNA): TGTGCCAGCAGTTACTCGCGGGAGACCCAGTACTTC. This codes for CASSYSRETQYF.